This TCR beta chain is from a study of cytomegalovirus exposure and HLA in healthy donors. The primer mix had 60 Vbeta and 13 Jbeta primers. TCRdb keeps only in-frame clones here, not all; method: immunoSEQ multiplex PCR. The top ten clones hold around 1.5% of a sample with approximately 180,000 clones, around 90% of them seen once. In germline, CDR1 is SNHLY, CDR2 FYNNEI. V gave up 6 bases and J gave up 7 bases, with 20 bases separating them. This CDR3 is 15 amino acids long. This clonotype originated in a woman younger than 30 in good health and CMV-seronegative. The sequenced sample consisted of PBMCs. The chain joins TRBV2 to TRBJ2-3, with D maybe TRBD2 (7 bases). CDR3 nucleotides: TGTGCCAGCAGCCTTATAGGGGGGGGCGGGAATACGCAGTATTTT. This encodes CASSLIGGGGNTQYF.